The 10 T cell receptor beta chains below come from one sample, sequenced in a study of T cell changes during pregnancy in multiple sclerosis. This table comes from immunoSEQ multiplex PCR, and its TCRdb copy is limited to in-frame clones, with some not included. This table holds around 97,000 clones, 92% found once. The sample was peripheral blood, taken after pregnancy. The receptor source for this set is a female donor with multiple sclerosis, enrolled in a pregnancy study.

This chain joins TRBV19 and TRBJ2-6; maybe TRBD1 (6 bases). The CDR3 contains 18 residues. CDR1 and CDR2 (germline): LNHDA, SQIVND (reference sequence). V was shortened by 2 bases and J by 1 base, with 15 bases between the two germline ends. CDR3: CASSIMDRLGSGANVLTF. In DNA, the CDR3 is TGTGCCAGTAGTATAATGGACAGACTGGGGTCTGGGGCCAACGTCCTGACTTTC. Based on the CDR3 plus reference TRBV19 and TRBJ2-6, the full variable domain is DGGITQSPKYLFRKEGQNVTLSCEQNLNHDAMYWYRQDPGQGLRLIYYSQIVNDFQKGDIAEGYSVSREKKESFPLTVTSAQKNPTAFYLCASSIMDRLGSGANVLTFGAGSRLTVL.

V and J are TRBV5-4 and TRBJ2-7; 9 bases agree with TRBD2. The CDR3 extends over 13 amino acids. Germline lookup yields CDR1 SGHNT and CDR2 YYREEE (reference sequence). The V segment lost 0 bases and the J segment 6 bases; nucleotides outside the gene matches: 1. Here the CDR3 DNA reads TGTGCCAGCAGCTTGGAACTAGCGGGCGAGCAGTACTTC. This sequence encodes CASSLELAGEQYF.

The rearrangement links TRBV15 to TRBJ1-1; D possibly corresponds to TRBD1 (6 bases). The CDR3 loop spans 15 amino acids. The germline CDR1 and CDR2 sequences are LNHNV and YYDKDF (reference sequence). V gave up 1 base and J gave up 10 bases, with 19 bases separating them. The CDR3 DNA reads as TGTGCCACCAGCAGAGGAGGCAGGGGTTTTTCGGCAGCTTTCTTT. This translates into CATSRGGRGFSAAFF.

The chain uses TRBV5-1 and TRBJ2-1; 10 nucleotides match TRBD1. The CDR3 totals 18 residues. CDR1 is SGHRS, CDR2 YFSETQ, per germline. J lost 8 bases, V lost 1 base, and 15 bases had no gene match. The CDR3 bases are TGCGCCAGCAGCTTGTTCGCCAGCATAGGACAGGGGGACTATGAGCAGTTCTTC. Amino acids: CASSLFASIGQGDYEQFF.

This chain links TRBV30 with TRBJ1-4, with TRBD1 as a possible D gene (5 bases). Trimming took off 2 bases at V and 8 bases at J, with 15 bases between the two ends. CDR1 and CDR2 (germline): GTSNPN, SVGIG (reference sequence). The CDR3 covers 14 residues. The CDR3 is CAWSHDSGEEKLFF. The CDR3 DNA follows: TGTGCCTGGAGTCACGACAGCGGGGAGGAAAAACTGTTTTTT.

V is TRBV5-1 and J is TRBJ1-1; D may be TRBD1 (6 bases). This CDR3 spans 18 amino acids. CDR1 is SGHRS and CDR2 is YFSETQ in the germline V gene. V was clipped by 1 base and J by 4 bases, with 23 bases between them. CDR3 in DNA: TGCGCCAGCAGCTTGATCGGGACATTAAGTAAAGGGGGCACTGAAGCTTTCTTT. Translation: CASSLIGTLSKGGTEAFF. Combining the CDR3 with reference TRBV5-1 and TRBJ1-1 gives the whole variable domain KAGVTQTPRYLIKTRGQQVTLSCSPISGHRSVSWYQQTPGQGLQFLFEYFSETQRNKGNFPGRFSGRQFSNSRSEMNVSTLELGDSALYLCASSLIGTLSKGGTEAFFGQGTRLTVV.

The J gene is TRBJ1-1, the V gene TRBV15, with TRBD1 matching 8 bases. The CDR3 is 14 residues long. The ends lost 4 bases at V and 11 bases at J; junction bases unmatched: 12. Per germline, CDR1 LNHNV and CDR2 YYDKDF (reference sequence). As DNA, the CDR3 is TGTGCCACCAGCAAGAACCTCGAGACAGGGGCGGCTTTCTTT. It encodes CATSKNLETGAAFF.

The chain joins TRBV5-4 to TRBJ1-1; 7 nucleotides match TRBD1. V dropped 0 bases and J dropped 6; count of bases not matched to a gene: 5. Germline loops: CDR1 SGHNT, CDR2 YYREEE (reference sequence). The CDR3 is 14 amino acids. The CDR3, as DNA: TGTGCCAGCAGCTTGGAGCGACAGGGAGCTGAAGCTTTCTTT. It codes for CASSLERQGAEAFF.

V is TRBV28 and J is TRBJ2-1; 8 nucleotides match TRBD1. The V gene's germline CDR1 is MDHEN and CDR2 SYDVKM. The CDR3 loop spans 16 amino acids. With 5 bases clipped from V and 5 bases from J, the junction kept 11 bases outside the gene matches. The CDR3 reads CASSKNSGTGDNEQFF. Written as DNA, the CDR3 is TGTGCCAGCAGTAAGAACTCCGGGACAGGTGACAATGAGCAGTTCTTC.

This clone has only one observation. V usage is TRBV5-4 and J usage is TRBJ2-5; 7 bases are shared with TRBD1. V trimming: 5 bases; J trimming: 1 base; junction bases outside the gene matches: 5. Germline V gives CDR1 SGHNT, CDR2 YYREEE (reference sequence). The CDR3 sequence is 14 residues long. This CDR3 reads CASSSGQLQETQYF. CDR3 in DNA: TGTGCCAGCAGTTCGGGACAGCTCCAAGAGACCCAGTACTTC.